This T cell receptor (beta chain) was recorded in a study of post-analysis software for immune sequencing data. Sequencing libraries made from TCR beta cDNA carried unique molecular identifiers. TCRdb processed the PCR reads anew with MiXCR; each CDR3 protein has one entry. The sample carries some 500,000 distinct CDR3 sequences, 40% to 55% recorded once. This receptor was taken from a girl aged 10 to 17 with multiple sclerosis. The sequencing input was blood.

In DNA form, the CDR3 reads TGTGCCAGCAGTGTGAACCGGGGATCAAATGAAAAACTGTTTTTT. Protein: CASSVNRGSNEKLFF. The genes are TRBV12-3 or TRBV12-4 and TRBJ1-4; D is unresolved. The CDR3 has 15 residues. Trimming removed 5 bases at V and 5 bases at J, with 15 bases between.